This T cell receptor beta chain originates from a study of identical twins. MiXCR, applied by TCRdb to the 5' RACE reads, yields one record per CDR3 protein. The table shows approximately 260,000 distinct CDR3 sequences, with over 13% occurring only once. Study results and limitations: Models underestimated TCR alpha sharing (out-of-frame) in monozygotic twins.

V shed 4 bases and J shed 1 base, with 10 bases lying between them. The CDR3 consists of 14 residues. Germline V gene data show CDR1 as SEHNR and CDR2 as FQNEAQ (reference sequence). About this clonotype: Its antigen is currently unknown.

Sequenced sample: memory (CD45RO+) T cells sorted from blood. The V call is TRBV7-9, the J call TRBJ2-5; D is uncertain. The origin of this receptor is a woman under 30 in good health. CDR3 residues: CASSSKWVQETQYF. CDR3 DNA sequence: TGTGCCAGCAGCTCAAAGTGGGTCCAAGAGACCCAGTACTTC.